A single T cell receptor (beta chain) is shown here with its context. The specificity of this receptor is unknown. No base-level quality is on record; no much larger clone is a single base apart. The CDR3 spans 17 residues, from the cysteine through the phenylalanine. Just CDR3 DNA is preserved here, 51 bases in frame from base 1. The germline ends are 12 bases apart after V is trimmed by 0 bases and J by 0 bases. From a lookup of the germline V gene (reference sequence), CDR1 and CDR2 are MNHEY and SMNVEV. The CDR3 regions of human TCRbeta chains were analyzed by immunosequencing. From the authors' description of their analysis: TCRs in the repertoires were compared against a reference library of SARS-CoV-2-specific TCRs that had been generated with the MIRA antigen-specificity platform. Breadth was defined as the fraction of unique TCRs that were SARS-CoV-2-associated. Depth was defined as the fraction of total T cells that were SARS-CoV-2-associated. Using the MIRA data, every spike-specific TCR was mapped to the spike region that the TCR reacted to and assigned to either a CD4 or a CD8 class. Log10-transformed breadth and depth values were compared by one-way ANOVA with Sidak's multiple comparisons tests. TCRdb provides this immuneACCESS table in a form limited to in-frame rearrangements. Some clones are lacking; in checked studies, under half of them reflect an unresolved V gene, and why the rest are absent is not known. The DNA gave D and trimming, while V, J and clone size come from that table. In all, the sample holds tens of thousands of clones, and about 72% of those were seen once. Of the sample, around 21% is held by the ten largest clones.

This record comes from a study of T cell responses to AZD1222 COVID-19 vaccine (dated by TCRdb to 2020 to 2023). The study in broad terms: AZD1222 recipients with second doses at about 4 weeks or about 12 weeks were pooled, because spike-specific TCR depth and breadth did not differ between schedules. Trial participants were enrolled by age into 18-55, 56-69 and 70-plus year subgroups, with 148, 28 and 57 TCR-sequenced participants respectively. TCR sequencing covered fewer than 250 trial participants: 200 to 220 given two doses of AZD1222 and 26 given two doses of MenACWY control vaccine. Here is what the overall study found, with its caveats: In the small 56-69-year group, the increase in depth fell short of significance, most likely because of low power. Epitopes outside the regions mutated in the B.1.351 and B.1.1.7 variants were reportedly recognized by nearly half of the unique spike-specific TCRs. Conclusions about previously exposed vaccinees are limited because only five to seven AZD1222 recipients were SARS-CoV-2 seropositive at baseline. Most participants were white British and females outnumbered males, and the authors suggested that clonal diversity may have been underestimated. After two AZD1222 doses, both the breadth and the depth of spike-specific TCRs were significantly higher than at day 0 and than in MenACWY recipients. Because no samples from the day 14 peak response were available, repertoires could be characterized only after the peak T cell response. Vaccine-associated CD4 TCRs spanned the whole spike protein, with dominant responses in regions 160-218 and 743-854.

The label giving this sample's time point can be read as: baseline before first vaccination. The vaccinee samples were drawn from two UK trials, COV001 and COV002, one of which was a single-blind randomized controlled phase 2/3 trial testing AZD1222 (ChAdOx1 nCoV-19) in healthy adults. For TCRbeta chain sequencing, PBMC samples from trial participants were taken at day 0 and at day 28 after the second dose. The chain is made from TRBV27 and TRBJ1-5; no confident D gene assignment can be made. Sequencing was performed on peripheral blood, taken on day 0 of AZD1222 vaccination. The clonotype originates from an adult in good health. The DNA sequence is TGTGCCAGCAGTTTATCGGGGAGGGCGGGTAGCAATCAGCCCCAGCATTTT. The encoded protein is CASSLSGRAGSNQPQHF.